This T cell receptor beta chain was retrieved from a study of blood T cell repertoires in COVID-19. Study background: Italy, Spain and the United States were the sources of the convalescent and acute COVID-19 samples. T cells, B-cell-depleted T cells, or PBMCs provided the cDNA or gDNA that served as material.

Per the original data handling: Using reference gene primer amplification, nucleated cell counts were estimated. The table came from immunoSEQ multiplex PCR; TCRdb's copy has only in-frame clones and leaves some out. V, J and clone size derive from that table, while D and trimming were established from the DNA sequence. The sample carries approximately 140,000 clones, 87% recorded once. This receptor was obtained from an elderly man with acute or convalescent COVID-19. The specimen sequenced was peripheral blood.

This CDR3 is CATSRVGGLNTDTQYF. For the CDR3, the DNA is TGTGCCACCAGCAGAGTGGGGGGACTGAACACAGATACGCAGTATTTT. The chain joins TRBV15 to TRBJ2-3; tentative D call: TRBD2 (6 bases). V was cut by 1 base and J by 2 bases, with 13 bases left in between. The CDR3 sequence is 16 residues long. Germline V gene lookup returns CDR1 LNHNV and CDR2 YYDKDF (reference sequence).